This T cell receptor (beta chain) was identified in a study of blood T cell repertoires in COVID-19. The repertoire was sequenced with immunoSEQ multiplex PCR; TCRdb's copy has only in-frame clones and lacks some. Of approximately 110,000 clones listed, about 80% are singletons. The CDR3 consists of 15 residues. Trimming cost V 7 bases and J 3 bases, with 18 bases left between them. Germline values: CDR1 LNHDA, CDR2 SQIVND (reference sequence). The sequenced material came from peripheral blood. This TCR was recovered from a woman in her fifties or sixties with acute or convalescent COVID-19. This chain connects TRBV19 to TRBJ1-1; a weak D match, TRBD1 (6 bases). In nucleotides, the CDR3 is TGTGCCAGTATTAGGGACAAGGGGGAAGACACTGAAGCTTTCTTT. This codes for CASIRDKGEDTEAFF.